Shown below are 10 T cell receptor beta chains from a single sample sequenced in a study of T-cell memory formation after mild COVID-19 (dated by TCRdb to the early 2020s). Libraries were prepared through 5' RACE. The sequencer listed for this sample is Illumina NovaSeq 6000. The public reads were reprocessed in TCRdb via fastp at Q25 and MiXCR, keeping in-frame beta chains. Records with the same CDR3 protein are collapsed into one entry carrying the most frequent genes and DNA. The table for this sample lists roughly 190,000 distinct CDR3 sequences; 10% to 13% of them were counted only once. The biggest ten clones account for 3% to 3.5% of the sample. Specimen: PBMCs or a T cell subset sorted from them (not recorded which). These receptors were obtained from a man aged 18 to 29 who had mild COVID-19 (a few samples of this study predate the infection). The sample titles of this study are shuffled in the database, so cell type and time point are left out; the donor was told from shared clones.

This clonotype occurred a few times. The chain joins TRBV7-2 to TRBJ1-1; D ambiguous. The germline V gene encodes CDR1 SGHTA and CDR2 FQGNSA. Trimming stripped 5 bases from V and 4 bases from J, with 11 bases between. This CDR3 is built from 13 residues. The CDR3, as DNA: TGTGCCAGCAGCCCCGGGATGAGCACTGAAGCTTTCTTT. It encodes CASSPGMSTEAFF.

The chain carries TRBV6-5 and TRBJ1-6; tentative D call: TRBD1 (6 bases). The germline V gene has CDR1 MNHEY and CDR2 SVGAGI. Trimming took off 7 bases at V and 9 bases at J, with 16 bases between the two ends. CDR3 size: 14 residues. CDR3 sequence: CASKQGNLLSPLHF. CDR3 coding DNA: TGTGCCAGCAAACAGGGTAACTTACTTTCACCCCTCCACTTT.

The V gene is TRBV27, the J gene TRBJ1-6; D remains unclear. CDR1 and CDR2 (germline): MNHEY, SMNVEV (reference sequence). V dropped 2 bases and J dropped 8 bases, with 13 bases sitting between them. There are 15 residues in the CDR3. The CDR3 bases are TGTGCCAGCAGTTTACGTGGTGGCATGGATTCACCCCTCCACTTT. This gives the protein CASSLRGGMDSPLHF.

This clonotype was recorded at least ten times. In DNA form, the CDR3 reads TGCGCCAGCAGCCAAGTGGGGACAGGGCGGAGGAACACTGAAGCTTTCTTT. Its protein is CASSQVGTGRRNTEAFF. The V call is TRBV4-3, the J call TRBJ1-1; 9 nucleotides align to TRBD1. Germline-derived CDR1 and CDR2 are LGHNA and YSLEER. With V trimmed by 1 base and J by 1 base, 7 bases remained unmatched. The CDR3 is 17 amino acids.

The chain uses TRBV20-1 and TRBJ1-2, with TRBD1 identical over 12 bases. CDR1 is DFQATT, CDR2 SNEGSKA, per germline (reference sequence). The CDR3 is made up of 14 amino acids. With 6 bases clipped from V and 4 bases from J, the junction kept 6 bases outside the gene matches. CDR3 protein: CSARDRGRLYGYTF. The CDR3 nucleotides are TGCAGTGCGAGGGACAGGGGGCGCCTCTATGGCTACACCTTC.

This clonotype was observed a few times. The V gene is TRBV3-1, the J gene TRBJ2-3; D ambiguous. Germline loops: CDR1 LGHDT, CDR2 YNNKEL (reference sequence). The CDR3 is made up of 12 amino acids. The V and J ends lost 4 bases and 9 bases respectively, with 11 bases between them. The CDR3 nucleotides are TGTGCCAGCAGCCCAAGGGAAATAACGCAGTATTTT. This gives the protein CASSPREITQYF.

This clonotype was observed a few times. The chain has TRBV5-1 and TRBJ1-5, with 9 bases fitting TRBD1. This CDR3 comprises 14 residues. V shed 4 bases and J 5 bases; nucleotides not matched to a gene: 4. Germline loops: CDR1 SGHRS, CDR2 YFSETQ. The chain's CDR3 is CASSPGTGYQPQHF. CDR3 coding DNA: TGCGCCAGCAGCCCCGGGACAGGGTATCAGCCCCAGCATTTT.

The chain recombines TRBV5-1 with TRBJ2-1; D remains unclear. The length of the CDR3 is 12 residues. Germline V gene data show CDR1 as SGHRS and CDR2 as YFSETQ. V shed 0 bases and J shed 14 bases, with 12 bases lying between them. CDR3 in amino acids: CASSLVRSLKFF. The DNA for the CDR3 is TGCGCCAGCAGCTTGGTGCGAAGCCTAAAGTTCTTC.

The chain combines TRBV6-5 with TRBJ1-1, with a possible D match to TRBD1 (6 bases). The V gene lost 0 bases and the J gene lost 1 base, with 9 bases spanning the gap. CDR1 and CDR2 (germline): MNHEY, SVGAGI. The CDR3 is 15 residues long. CDR3 coding DNA: TGTGCCAGCAGTTACTCTCAGGGGCGGAACACTGAAGCTTTCTTT. It specifies CASSYSQGRNTEAFF.

The chain uses TRBV18 and TRBJ2-3; D perhaps matches TRBD2 (6 bases). Trimming stripped 3 bases from V and 3 bases from J, with 10 bases between. This CDR3 has 14 residues. Germline values: CDR1 KGHSH, CDR2 LQKENI. The DNA of the CDR3 is TGTGCCAGCTCACCCTCCGGGACTACAGATACGCAGTATTTT. This codes for CASSPSGTTDTQYF.